This TCR beta chain was recovered during a study of shared clonotypes between healthy human individuals. Germline CDR1 and CDR2: ENHRY and SYGVKD. The germline V and J ends were trimmed by 0 bases and 10 bases, with 19 bases remaining between them. The CDR3 has 16 residues. Regarding the study as a whole: Rarefaction gave evidence that sorted-subset sequencing remained incomplete despite large depth. Unshared clonotypes carried lower generation probabilities than those common to all four donors. Sampling included only blood; tissue repertoires likely differ. Sharing across four donors was seen in around 5.1% of naive CD4 clonotypes.

Clones were read by immunoSEQ multiplex PCR, and TCRdb kept only the in-frame ones, dropping some. This sample has about 1.1 million clones; 70% to 85% occur once, and the top ten carry over 0.8%. A few counts support this clone. What it recognizes is unknown. The receptor was derived from a man younger than 30 in good health. Some clones in this sample may be carry-over from other donors' samples. This rearrangement joins TRBV10-3 to TRBJ1-5; D unclear. The sample consisted of memory CD4+ T cells from PBMCs. As for subset: CD45RA-negative fraction. The CDR3 region is CAISESDGSYSGPQHF. CDR3 coding DNA: TGTGCCATCAGTGAGTCGGATGGCAGCTACTCGGGACCCCAGCATTTT.